This TCR beta chain was sequenced during a study of cytomegalovirus exposure and HLA in healthy donors. Overall study results and limits: When analyzed later, the rates of TCR association showed variation by HLA locus, with DRB1 the most and HLA-C the fewest. According to a later analysis, donors in an Asian-associated ancestry cluster reportedly had fewer N-insertions than the approximately 670-donor mean.

PCR involved 60 Vbeta and 13 Jbeta primers. Repertoires were generated with immunoSEQ multiplex PCR, while TCRdb's copy carries only in-frame clones and drops some. The profile shows about 140,000 clones, over 60% of them singletons. Notes on this clone: Its antigen is as yet unknown.

This CDR3 contains 14 residues. With V trimmed by 3 bases and J by 7 bases, 4 bases remained unmatched. The germline V gene has CDR1 SGDLS and CDR2 YYNGEE. The J gene is TRBJ2-7, the V gene TRBV9; TRBD2 matches 13 bases. The material sequenced was PBMCs. This TCR derives from a man between 35 and 55 years old in good health and CMV-seronegative. The CDR3 here is CASSAGLAGWEQYF. The CDR3 DNA reads TGTGCCAGCAGCGCGGGACTAGCGGGGTGGGAGCAGTACTTC.